Sequencing of this T cell receptor beta chain was carried out in a study of cytomegalovirus exposure and HLA in healthy donors. Study-wide results and limits: The authors enumerated over 150 TCR beta chains as linked to cytomegalovirus.

PCR involved 60 Vbeta and 13 Jbeta primers. Generated by immunoSEQ multiplex PCR, the TCRdb table keeps only in-frame clones and is missing some. The sample consists of about 200,000 clones, about 80% of them appearing once. As to this clone: The antigen is undetermined.

There were likely unrecorded immune exposures, though donors were nominally healthy when sampled. With 0 bases removed from V and 2 bases from J, the gap between germline ends came to 7 bases. CDR3 length: 14 residues. Germline CDR1 LNHNV, CDR2 YYDKDF (reference sequence). This rearrangement joins TRBV15 to TRBJ2-5; D remains ambiguous. Sequencing was carried out using PBMCs. The receptor comes from a woman aged 25 to 39 in good health and CMV-seropositive. The CDR3 DNA is TGTGCCACCAGCAGAGATAGAACTCAAGAGACCCAGTACTTC. It encodes CATSRDRTQETQYF.